This paragraph reports one T cell receptor beta chain. This record comes from a study of blood T cell repertoires in COVID-19. Study-level background: Acute-phase and convalescent COVID-19 samples originated in the United States, Italy and Spain. T cells, B-cell-depleted T cells, or PBMCs provided the cDNA or gDNA that served as material.

Clones were read by immunoSEQ multiplex PCR, and TCRdb kept only the in-frame ones, dropping some. The data contain some 200,000 clones, around 84% of them singletons. The CDR3 runs to 14 residues. The V end was cut by 3 bases, the J end by 1 base, with 9 bases between. Germline CDR1 is LGHDT and CDR2 is YNNKEL (reference sequence). The clonotype comes from a man aged 25 to 40 with active or convalescent COVID-19. This chain connects TRBV3-1 (or the pseudogene TRBV3-2) to TRBJ1-1, with D perhaps matching TRBD1 (5 bases). The specimen sequenced was peripheral blood. CDR3 DNA: TGTGCCAGCAGCCAGGGGCCGCGGAACACTGAAGCTTTCTTT. Amino acid sequence: CASSQGPRNTEAFF.